This paragraph reports one T cell receptor beta chain. The data stem from a study of OX40 agonist ivuxolimab in advanced cancers. Study information: Every 2 weeks, patients got intravenous ivuxolimab at one of six dose levels (0.01-10 mg/kg).

Measured with immunoSEQ multiplex PCR; TCRdb has only the in-frame clones, and not every one. The table includes 130,000 or so clones, just over 90% detected once. In germline, CDR1 is SNHLY, CDR2 FYNNEI. This CDR3 spans 15 amino acids. Unmatched junction bases numbered 6, after V lost 6 bases and J lost 2 bases. This sequence was found in an adult with an advanced solid tumor such as melanoma, head and neck, liver or kidney cancer. The sample was CD4+ or CD8+ T cells sorted from blood, taken in a trial of the OX40 agonist ivuxolimab. V usage is TRBV2 and J usage is TRBJ2-1; 8 bases agree with TRBD2. The CDR3 nucleotides read TGTGCCAGCAGCGACGGGAGGGCCCCCTACAATGAGCAGTTCTTC. Protein: CASSDGRAPYNEQFF.